The 5 T cell receptor beta chains presented below share a single source sample, sequenced in a study of T cell responses to AZD1222 COVID-19 vaccine. Sequencing was performed with immunoSEQ multiplex PCR; in TCRdb, only in-frame clones are kept and a portion is missing. The sample lists over 100,000 clones; around 87% were seen once. This specimen was peripheral blood, taken on day 0 of AZD1222 vaccination. The receptors here all came from an adult in good health.

The rearrangement joins TRBV9 to TRBJ1-5, with D maybe TRBD1 (5 bases). Germline-derived CDR1 and CDR2 are SGDLS and YYNGEE. This CDR3 spans 14 amino acids. The V end was cut by 2 bases, the J end by 3 bases, with 9 bases between. The CDR3 DNA reads as TGTGCCAGCAGCGTGGGGGACGTCAATCAGCCCCAGCATTTT. This gives the protein CASSVGDVNQPQHF.

In nucleotides, the CDR3 is TGTGCCAGCAGCGTAGGGCAGGGCTATGGCTACACCTTC. This sequence encodes CASSVGQGYGYTF. This chain connects TRBV9 to TRBJ1-2; possibly TRBD1 for D (5 bases). Between the trimmed V and J ends, which lost 0 bases and 4 bases, there was a span of 7 bases. This CDR3 contains 13 residues. Looked up from germline, CDR1 is SGDLS and CDR2 is YYNGEE.

The genes are TRBV7-2 and TRBJ2-2, with D hard to call. In germline, CDR1 is SGHTA, CDR2 FQGNSA. There are 13 residues in the CDR3. V was pared by 5 bases and J by 0 bases, with 4 bases between. The CDR3 region is CASSITNTGELFF. The DNA of the CDR3 is TGTGCCAGCAGCATCACGAACACCGGGGAGCTGTTTTTT.

V gene TRBV19 combines with J gene TRBJ2-3, with D possibly called TRBD1 or TRBD2 (7 bases each). Germline V lookup: CDR1 LNHDA, CDR2 SQIVND (reference sequence). This CDR3 region has 15 residues. Deletions cut 4 bases from V and 4 bases from J, with 15 bases between. The CDR3 sequence is CASSTDREGPDTQYF. The CDR3 region has the DNA TGTGCCAGTAGTACCGACAGGGAGGGTCCAGATACGCAGTATTTT.

V usage is TRBV7-6 and J usage is TRBJ1-2, with D unclear. V dropped 5 bases and J dropped 0 bases, with 7 bases sitting between them. This CDR3 spans 13 amino acids. Germline V gene data show CDR1 as SGHVS and CDR2 as FNYEAQ. The DNA of the CDR3 is TGTGCCAGCAGCCAAGGGACTAACTATGGCTACACCTTC. As protein: CASSQGTNYGYTF.